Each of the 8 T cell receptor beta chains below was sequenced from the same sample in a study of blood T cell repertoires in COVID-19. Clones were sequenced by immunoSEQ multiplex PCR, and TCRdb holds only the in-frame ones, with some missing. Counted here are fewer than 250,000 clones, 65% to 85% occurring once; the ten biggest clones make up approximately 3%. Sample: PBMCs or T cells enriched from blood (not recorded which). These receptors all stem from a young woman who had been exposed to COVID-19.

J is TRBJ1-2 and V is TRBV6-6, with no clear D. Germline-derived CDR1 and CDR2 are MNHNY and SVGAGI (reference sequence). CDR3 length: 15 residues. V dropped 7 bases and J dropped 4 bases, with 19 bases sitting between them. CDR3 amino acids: CASMEVLAGRYGYTF. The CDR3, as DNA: TGTGCCAGCATGGAGGTTCTGGCTGGGCGCTATGGCTACACCTTC.

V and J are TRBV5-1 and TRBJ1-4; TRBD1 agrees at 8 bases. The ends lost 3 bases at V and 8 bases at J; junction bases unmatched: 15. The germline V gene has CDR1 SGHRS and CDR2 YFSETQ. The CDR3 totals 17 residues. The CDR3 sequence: CASSSLGTGGLLEKLFF. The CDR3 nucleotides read TGCGCCAGCAGCTCCCTAGGGACAGGTGGCCTTCTGGAAAAACTGTTTTTT.

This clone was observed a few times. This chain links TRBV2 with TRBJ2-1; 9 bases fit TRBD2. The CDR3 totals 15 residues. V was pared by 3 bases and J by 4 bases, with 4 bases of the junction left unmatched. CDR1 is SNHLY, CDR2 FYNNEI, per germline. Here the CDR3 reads CASSDQLAGYNEQFF. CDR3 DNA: TGTGCCAGCAGTGATCAACTAGCGGGTTACAATGAGCAGTTCTTC.

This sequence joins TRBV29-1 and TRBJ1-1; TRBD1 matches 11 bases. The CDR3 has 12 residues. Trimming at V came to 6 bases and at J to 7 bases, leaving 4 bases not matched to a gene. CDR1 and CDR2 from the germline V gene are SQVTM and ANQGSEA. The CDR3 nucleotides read TGCAGCGTGGGACAGGGGGAGGATGAAGCTTTCTTT. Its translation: CSVGQGEDEAFF.

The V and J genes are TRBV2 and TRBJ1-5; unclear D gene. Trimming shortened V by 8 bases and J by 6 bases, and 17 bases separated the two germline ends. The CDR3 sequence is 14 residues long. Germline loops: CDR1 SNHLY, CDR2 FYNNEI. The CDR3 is CASGRTEKGQPQHF. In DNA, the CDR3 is TGTGCCAGCGGCAGGACTGAAAAAGGTCAGCCCCAGCATTTT.

The CDR3 sequence is CASSTGAGANVLTF. DNA of the CDR3: TGTGCCAGCAGTACAGGGGCTGGGGCCAACGTCCTGACTTTC. The V gene is TRBV27, the J gene TRBJ2-6, with 7 bases aligning to TRBD1. Germline lookup yields CDR1 MNHEY and CDR2 SMNVEV (reference sequence). V was clipped by 5 bases and J by 2 bases; unmatched bases: 0. The CDR3 runs to 14 residues.

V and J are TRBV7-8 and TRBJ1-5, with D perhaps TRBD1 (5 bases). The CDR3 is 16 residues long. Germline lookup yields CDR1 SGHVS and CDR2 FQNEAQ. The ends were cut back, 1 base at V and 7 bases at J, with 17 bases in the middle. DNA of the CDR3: TGTGCCAGCAGCTTAGAGGGCAGGAGGGACGGGCAGCCCCAGCATTTT. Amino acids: CASSLEGRRDGQPQHF.

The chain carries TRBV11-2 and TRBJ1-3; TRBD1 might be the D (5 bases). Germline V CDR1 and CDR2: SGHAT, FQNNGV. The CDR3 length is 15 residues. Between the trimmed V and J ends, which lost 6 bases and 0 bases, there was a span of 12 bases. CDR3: CASRRQPSSGNTIYF. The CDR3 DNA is TGTGCCAGCAGGCGACAGCCGAGCTCTGGAAACACCATATATTTT.